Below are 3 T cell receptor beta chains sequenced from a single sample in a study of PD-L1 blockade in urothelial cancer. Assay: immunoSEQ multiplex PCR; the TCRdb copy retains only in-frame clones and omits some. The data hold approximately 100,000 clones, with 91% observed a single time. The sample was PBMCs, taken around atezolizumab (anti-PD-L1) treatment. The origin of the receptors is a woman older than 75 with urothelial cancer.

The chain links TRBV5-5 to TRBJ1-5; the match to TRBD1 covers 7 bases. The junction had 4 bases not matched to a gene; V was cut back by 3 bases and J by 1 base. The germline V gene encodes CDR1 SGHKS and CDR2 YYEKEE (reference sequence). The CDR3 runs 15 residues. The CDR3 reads CASSSGTVSNQPQHF. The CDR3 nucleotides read TGTGCCAGCAGCTCCGGGACAGTAAGCAATCAGCCCCAGCATTTT.

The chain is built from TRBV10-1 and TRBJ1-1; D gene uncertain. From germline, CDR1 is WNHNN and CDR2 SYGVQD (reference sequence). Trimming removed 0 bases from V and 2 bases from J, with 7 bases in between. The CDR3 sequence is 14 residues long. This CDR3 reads CASSESGLNTEAFF. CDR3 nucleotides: TGCGCCAGCAGTGAGTCGGGCCTCAACACTGAAGCTTTCTTT.

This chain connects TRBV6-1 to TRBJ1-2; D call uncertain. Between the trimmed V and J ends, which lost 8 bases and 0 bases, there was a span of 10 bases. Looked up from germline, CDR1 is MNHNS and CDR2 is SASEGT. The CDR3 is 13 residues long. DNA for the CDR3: TGTGCCAGCGACGACACCACTAACTATGGCTACACCTTC. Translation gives CASDDTTNYGYTF.